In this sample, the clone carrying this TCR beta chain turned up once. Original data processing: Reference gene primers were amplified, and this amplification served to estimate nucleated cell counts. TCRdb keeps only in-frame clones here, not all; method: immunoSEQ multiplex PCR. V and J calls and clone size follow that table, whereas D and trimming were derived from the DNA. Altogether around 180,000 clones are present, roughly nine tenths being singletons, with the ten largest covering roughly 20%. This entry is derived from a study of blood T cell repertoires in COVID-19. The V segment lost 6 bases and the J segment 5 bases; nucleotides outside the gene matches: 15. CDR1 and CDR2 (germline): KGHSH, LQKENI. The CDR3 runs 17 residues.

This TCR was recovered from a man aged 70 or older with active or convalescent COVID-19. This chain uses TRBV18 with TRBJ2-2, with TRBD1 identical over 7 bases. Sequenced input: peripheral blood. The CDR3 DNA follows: TGTGCCAGCTCGGACCGGGACAGTGGCATCCCAACCGGGGAGCTGTTTTTT. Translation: CASSDRDSGIPTGELFF.